These 18 T cell receptor beta chains came from one sample sequenced in a study of cytomegalovirus exposure and HLA in healthy donors. The study ran its PCR with 60 Vbeta and 13 Jbeta primers. Sequencing used immunoSEQ multiplex PCR; TCRdb keeps in-frame clones, though not all of them. The profile shows 150,000 to 200,000 clones, roughly 80% of them singletons. The sequencing input was PBMCs. All receptors come from a male donor in good health and CMV-seronegative.

This clone was detected only a few times. The chain has TRBV6-4 and TRBJ2-3, with a tentative D call TRBD2 (5 bases). V lost 6 bases, J lost 4 bases, and 17 bases lay in between. There are 15 residues in the CDR3. Germline assignment: CDR1 MRHNA and CDR2 SNTAGT. Here the CDR3 reads CASRRSEGDSDTQYF. The CDR3 DNA sequence: TGTGCCAGCAGAAGAAGTGAGGGTGATTCAGATACGCAGTATTTT.

In its sample, this clone was seen a few times. J is TRBJ1-4 and V is TRBV6-5; TRBD1 is a possible D gene (5 bases). Germline CDR1 and CDR2: MNHEY and SVGAGI. The CDR3 spans 13 residues. V lost 7 bases to trimming and J lost 6 bases, with 12 bases between them. In DNA form, the CDR3 reads TGTGCCAGCAAAGGACACTTACATGAAAAACTGTTTTTT. Its translation: CASKGHLHEKLFF.

The chain uses TRBV7-2 and TRBJ2-5; D call uncertain. Germline assignment: CDR1 SGHTA and CDR2 FQGNSA. The CDR3 has 14 residues. V dropped 0 bases and J dropped 5 bases, with 10 bases sitting between them. CDR3 protein: CASSLASGMETQYF. DNA of the CDR3: TGTGCCAGCAGCTTAGCGTCGGGTATGGAGACCCAGTACTTC.

The V call is TRBV6-5, the J call TRBJ2-2; D is uncertain. The V end lost 0 bases, the J end lost 1 base, and 3 bases lay between the germline ends. CDR1 MNHEY and CDR2 SVGAGI come from the germline V gene. This CDR3 region has 14 residues. Here the CDR3 DNA reads TGTGCCAGCAGTTACTCGAGGAACACCGGGGAGCTGTTTTTT. Protein sequence: CASSYSRNTGELFF.

The gene calls are TRBV5-1 and TRBJ2-1; 9 bases align to TRBD2. Germline-derived CDR1 and CDR2 are SGHRS and YFSETQ. CDR3 size: 16 residues. Unmatched junction bases numbered 14, after V lost 4 bases and J lost 9 bases. CDR3 in DNA: TGCGCCAGCAGCACGTTAGCGGGAGAGGTCCGGGGTGAGCAGTTCTTC. It translates to CASSTLAGEVRGEQFF.

This clone occurred a few times. V and J are TRBV11-2 and TRBJ2-7, with D possibly being TRBD1 (6 bases). Trimming pared 4 bases from V and 3 bases from J, leaving 19 bases between. Germline V lookup: CDR1 SGHAT, CDR2 FQNNGV. The CDR3 consists of 16 residues. The CDR3 reads CASSSLFGRGFYEQYF. In DNA form, the CDR3 reads TGTGCCAGCAGCTCCCTCTTTGGCAGGGGATTCTACGAGCAGTACTTC.

This chain connects TRBV29-1 to TRBJ2-7, with TRBD1 as a possible D gene (6 bases). The length of the CDR3 is 13 residues. V was clipped by 3 bases and J by 6 bases, with 15 bases between them. Germline lookup yields CDR1 SQVTM and CDR2 ANQGSEA. The CDR3 is CSVEQGNSFEQYF. The CDR3 coding sequence is TGCAGCGTTGAGCAGGGGAATTCATTCGAGCAGTACTTC.

On this clone: The junction and the germline gene differ at one end; a read error may be behind it. The chain combines TRBV7-9 with TRBJ1-2; D not certain. The germline gives CDR1 SEHNR, CDR2 FQNEAQ (reference sequence). This CDR3 comprises 14 residues. The CDR3 spells CSSSLTNNYGGYTF. In nucleotides, the CDR3 is TGTTCCAGCAGCTTAACTAATAATTACGGTGGCTACACCTTC.

The rearrangement joins TRBV9 to TRBJ1-6; TRBD1 matches 8 bases. The CDR3 runs 15 residues. Germline assignment: CDR1 SGDLS and CDR2 YYNGEE. The V segment lost 3 bases and the J segment 7 bases; nucleotides outside the gene matches: 6. CDR3 bases: TGTGCCAGCAGCGAGAGGACAGGGAGGAATTCACCCCTCCACTTT. It yields the protein CASSERTGRNSPLHF.

The V call is TRBV5-1, the J call TRBJ2-1, with TRBD2 as a possible D gene (5 bases). Trimming cost V 5 bases and J 4 bases, with 22 bases left between them. The CDR3 extends over 17 amino acids. Looked up from germline, CDR1 is SGHRS and CDR2 is YFSETQ. CDR3: CASRFAGRAGLYNEQFF. In DNA form, the CDR3 reads TGCGCCAGCAGGTTCGCGGGTAGGGCCGGCCTTTACAATGAGCAGTTCTTC.

The V gene is TRBV5-1, the J gene TRBJ2-5, with TRBD2 matching 13 bases. This CDR3 contains 15 residues. V shed 1 base, J shed 5 bases, and the junction held 2 bases outside the gene matches. Per germline, CDR1 SGHRS and CDR2 YFSETQ. The CDR3 loop reads CASSLTSGRAETQYF. The CDR3 region has the DNA TGCGCCAGCAGCTTGACTAGCGGGAGGGCGGAGACCCAGTACTTC.

This clone is a singleton in its sample. The chain employs TRBV30 and TRBJ1-5, with D maybe TRBD1 (6 bases). The CDR3 loop spans 15 amino acids. Looked up from germline, CDR1 is GTSNPN and CDR2 is SVGIG (reference sequence). V lost 2 bases, J lost 0 bases, and 11 bases lay in between. The CDR3 DNA sequence: TGTGCCTGGAGTCGGCAGGGGATTAGCAATCAGCCCCAGCATTTT. Amino acid sequence: CAWSRQGISNQPQHF.

This chain connects TRBV2 to TRBJ1-1; the D gene is possibly TRBD1 (6 bases). The CDR3 is 14 residues long. V lost 6 bases to trimming and J lost 3 bases, with 14 bases between them. Germline CDR1 SNHLY, CDR2 FYNNEI. Here the CDR3 reads CASRKESGDTEAFF. CDR3 in DNA: TGTGCCAGCAGGAAGGAATCAGGGGACACTGAAGCTTTCTTT.

The chain uses TRBV7-8 and TRBJ2-6; weak D call: TRBD2 (7 bases). Germline V gives CDR1 SGHVS, CDR2 FQNEAQ. V was shortened by 2 bases and J by 2 bases, with 19 bases between the two germline ends. The CDR3 is 19 amino acids. In nucleotides, the CDR3 is TGTGCCAGCAGCTTATGGTCGGCGGGGGCAGGTCCTGGGGCCAACGTCCTGACTTTC. It is translated as CASSLWSAGAGPGANVLTF.

The rearrangement joins TRBV7-2 to TRBJ2-7; 9 bases agree with TRBD2. The V gene's germline CDR1 is SGHTA and CDR2 FQGNSA. Germline trimming cut 5 bases from V and 2 bases from J; bases unmatched to any gene: 7. The CDR3 is 15 residues long. The CDR3 bases are TGTGCCAGCAGCCTTAGCGGGAGTCCGACCTACGAGCAGTACTTC. Translated: CASSLSGSPTYEQYF.

About this clone itself: Compared with germline, one end of the junction differs, possibly owing to a read error. The CDR3, as DNA: TGTGCCAGCTCACAACGGACAGTCTCTGGGGCCAACGGCCTGACTTTC. Protein sequence: CASSQRTVSGANGLTF. The rearrangement joins TRBV18 to TRBJ2-6; perhaps TRBD1 as D (6 bases). Per germline, CDR1 KGHSH and CDR2 LQKENI. This CDR3 spans 16 amino acids.

This chain connects TRBV7-2 to TRBJ2-1, with 10 bases matching TRBD2. This CDR3 is 16 amino acids long. J lost 7 bases, V lost 7 bases, and 13 bases had no gene match. Looked up from germline, CDR1 is SGHTA and CDR2 is FQGNSA. CDR3: CASTRTRPSGRNEQFF. CDR3 nucleotide sequence: TGTGCCAGCACCCGAACGCGGCCTAGCGGGAGAAATGAGCAGTTCTTC.

The chain carries TRBV6-1 and TRBJ2-7; a possible D gene is TRBD2 (5 bases). The germline V gene has CDR1 MNHNS and CDR2 SASEGT. Trimming left V 2 bases short and J 0 bases short, with 8 bases between. CDR3 length: 14 amino acids. The CDR3 loop reads CASSEPGNSYEQYF. DNA of the CDR3: TGTGCCAGCAGTGAACCGGGGAACTCCTACGAGCAGTACTTC.